This entry lists 3 T cell receptor beta chains sequenced from one sample in a study of blood T cell repertoires in COVID-19. Clones were sequenced by immunoSEQ multiplex PCR, and TCRdb holds only the in-frame ones, with some missing. The table shows 200,000 to 250,000 clones, with around 90% occurring only once. The sample consisted of peripheral blood. All receptors derive from a young man with COVID-19, enrolled during active disease.

The V and J genes are TRBV5-1 and TRBJ2-2; 12 bases are shared with TRBD2. Germline trimming cut 1 base from V and 6 bases from J; bases unmatched to any gene: 7. The CDR3 spans 17 residues. Per germline, CDR1 SGHRS and CDR2 YFSETQ. Here the CDR3 reads CASSLTLTSGSPGELFF. CDR3 sequence (DNA): TGCGCCAGCAGCTTGACCTTGACTAGCGGGAGCCCCGGGGAGCTGTTTTTT.

The J gene is TRBJ2-2, the V gene TRBV24-1; a possible D gene is TRBD1 (5 bases). The germline CDR1 and CDR2 sequences are KGHDR and SFDVKD. There are 16 residues in the CDR3. With 1 base removed from V and 2 bases from J, the gap between germline ends came to 10 bases. CDR3 sequence (DNA): TGTGCCACCAGTGATTTCGGCAGGGAAAACACCGGGGAGCTGTTTTTT. Its protein is CATSDFGRENTGELFF.

V usage is TRBV7-9 and J usage is TRBJ1-2; D possibly corresponds to TRBD1 (6 bases). The CDR3 loop spans 16 amino acids. The germline V gene encodes CDR1 SEHNR and CDR2 FQNEAQ (reference sequence). The V and J ends lost 3 bases and 0 bases respectively, with 14 bases between them. DNA of the CDR3: TGTGCCAGCAGCTTCCCTGGACAGCCCGCTAACTATGGCTACACCTTC. This encodes CASSFPGQPANYGYTF.